This T cell receptor beta chain was sequenced for a study of T cells in Graves' hyperthyroidism and ophthalmopathy. In the study overall: The initial diagnosis was the point when peripheral blood was collected, ahead of any treatment.

Study findings and constraints: The blood repertoire included most of the expanded thyroid clonotypes above 0.001.

Clinicians diagnosed patients from clinical symptoms, serum thyroxine and TRAb, thyroid ultrasound and orbital computed tomography. This clonotype was seen many times. Its specificity is not known. CDR1 is SGHAT and CDR2 is FQNNGV in the germline V gene. Deletions cut 0 bases from V and 0 bases from J, with 7 bases between. The CDR3 has 15 residues. Using RNA transcripts as the source, TCR beta CDR3 regions were amplified. Initially, a first-round RT-PCR of the TCR CDR3 employed the HTBI primer set. TCRdb processed the multiplex PCR reads anew with MiXCR; each CDR3 protein has one entry. In the table there are approximately 420,000 distinct CDR3 sequences, roughly 13% of which are singletons.

The chain has TRBV11-2 and TRBJ2-3; D uncertain. The sequence derives from a woman aged 18-30 years with Graves' hyperthyroidism. Material for sequencing was blood. The CDR3 nucleotides are TGTGCCAGCAGCTTAGACCCCATCAGCACAGATACGCAGTATTTT. Its protein is CASSLDPISTDTQYF. The whole variable domain, filled in from reference TRBV11-2 and TRBJ2-3, reads EAGVAQSPRYKIIEKRQSVAFWCNPISGHATLYWYQQILGQGPKLLIQFQNNGVVDDSQLPKDRFSAERLKGVDSTLKIQPAKLEDSAVYLCASSLDPISTDTQYFGPGTRLTVL.